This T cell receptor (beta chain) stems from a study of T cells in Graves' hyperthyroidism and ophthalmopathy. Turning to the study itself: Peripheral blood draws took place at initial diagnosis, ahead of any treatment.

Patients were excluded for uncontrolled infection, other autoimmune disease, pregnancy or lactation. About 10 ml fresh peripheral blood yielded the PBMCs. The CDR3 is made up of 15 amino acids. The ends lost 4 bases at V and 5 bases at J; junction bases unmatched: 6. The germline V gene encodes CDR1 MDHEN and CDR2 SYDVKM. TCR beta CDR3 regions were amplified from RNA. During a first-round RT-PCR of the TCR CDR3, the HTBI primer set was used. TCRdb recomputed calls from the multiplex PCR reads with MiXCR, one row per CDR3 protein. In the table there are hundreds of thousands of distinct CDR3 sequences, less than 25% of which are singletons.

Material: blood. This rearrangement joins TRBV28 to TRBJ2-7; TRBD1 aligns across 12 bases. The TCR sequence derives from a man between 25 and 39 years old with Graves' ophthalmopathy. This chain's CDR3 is CASSSGTGGINEQYF. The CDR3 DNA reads TGTGCCAGCAGTTCCGGGACAGGGGGCATTAACGAGCAGTACTTC.